One and the same sample provided the 26 T cell receptor beta chains below, sequenced in a study of blood T cell repertoires in COVID-19. Using immunoSEQ multiplex PCR, the repertoire was profiled, and TCRdb retains in-frame clones only, with some absent. This table has around 100,000 clones, around 84% appearing once. Material: peripheral blood. These receptors were obtained from a human donor in a cohort sampled during active COVID-19.

The chain is built from TRBV5-4 and TRBJ1-1, with 8 bases identical to TRBD1. Germline V lookup: CDR1 SGHNT, CDR2 YYREEE (reference sequence). Losses at the gene ends were 5 bases for V and 2 bases for J; bases not matched to a gene: 14. The CDR3 has 17 amino acids. This chain's CDR3 is CASSTRTGNLKNTEAFF. The CDR3 coding sequence is TGTGCCAGCAGTACAAGGACAGGGAACTTAAAAAACACTGAAGCTTTCTTT.

This chain uses TRBV4-1 with TRBJ2-4; 8 positions match TRBD2. Trimming removed 1 base from V and 11 bases from J; junction bases left unmatched: 13. The germline V gene has CDR1 MGHRA and CDR2 YSYEKL. CDR3 length: 16 residues. CDR3 sequence reads: CASSQGLAGGNVLQYF. The CDR3 DNA reads TGCGCCAGCAGCCAAGGACTGGCGGGGGGAAATGTTCTTCAGTACTTC.

The chain is built from TRBV27 and TRBJ2-7, with TRBD1 matching over 7 bases. Looked up from germline, CDR1 is MNHEY and CDR2 is SMNVEV (reference sequence). The CDR3 has 13 amino acids. The V segment lost 8 bases and the J segment 4 bases; nucleotides outside the gene matches: 8. The CDR3 loop is CASGDSALYEQYF. CDR3 DNA sequence: TGTGCCAGCGGGGACAGCGCTCTATACGAGCAGTACTTC.

The V call is TRBV5-6, the J call TRBJ1-2; 8 nucleotides line up with TRBD1. Trimming took 0 bases from V and 5 from J; bases not matched to a gene: 3. Germline values: CDR1 SGHDT, CDR2 YYEEEE. This CDR3 has 14 amino acids. CDR3 loop: CASSLGQGPYGYTF. CDR3 bases: TGTGCCAGCAGCTTGGGACAGGGGCCGTATGGCTACACCTTC. Using reference TRBV5-6 and TRBJ1-2 for the parts outside the CDR3, the full variable domain is DAGVTQSPTHLIKTRGQQVTLRCSPKSGHDTVSWYQQALGQGPQFIFQYYEEEERQRGNFPDRFSGHQFPNYSSELNVNALLLGDSALYLCASSLGQGPYGYTFGSGTRLTVV.

The chain employs TRBV4-1 and TRBJ2-7, with 9 bases aligning to TRBD1. Trimming took 3 bases from V and 0 from J; bases not matched to a gene: 9. Germline V gene data show CDR1 as MGHRA and CDR2 as YSYEKL. The CDR3 consists of 17 residues. The CDR3 DNA is TGCGCCAGCAGCCAGGACGACAGGGGGTTTAGCTCCTACGAGCAGTACTTC. Its protein is CASSQDDRGFSSYEQYF.

V is TRBV3-1 (or the pseudogene TRBV3-2) and J is TRBJ2-3; 10 bases fit TRBD2. The CDR3 extends over 16 amino acids. Trimming took 3 bases from V and 5 from J; bases not matched to a gene: 8. Germline V gene data show CDR1 as LGHDT and CDR2 as YNNKEL (reference sequence). The CDR3 nucleotides read TGTGCCAGCAGCCATGAGCTAGCGGGGGATATAGATACGCAGTATTTT. Protein product: CASSHELAGDIDTQYF.

V usage is TRBV19 and J usage is TRBJ1-1; TRBD1 is a possible D gene (5 bases). Germline V CDR1 and CDR2: LNHDA, SQIVND (reference sequence). Trimming cost V 1 base and J 0 bases, with 12 bases left between them. The CDR3 length is 16 residues. DNA of the CDR3: TGTGCCAGTAGTATAGGGACACGGCACATGAACACTGAAGCTTTCTTT. Amino acids: CASSIGTRHMNTEAFF.

This clone was detected once. This rearrangement joins TRBV2 to TRBJ2-3; TRBD2 might be the D (7 bases). V was pared by 9 bases and J by 1 base, with 23 bases between. Germline CDR1 SNHLY, CDR2 FYNNEI. CDR3 size: 17 residues. CDR3 coding DNA: TGTGCCAGTGGTGGGGGGGGGCGGGCCTTTGGCACAGATACGCAGTATTTT. Protein sequence: CASGGGGRAFGTDTQYF. The complete variable domain, with remaining parts taken from reference TRBV2 and TRBJ2-3, reads EPEVTQTPSHQVTQMGQEVILRCVPISNHLYFYWYRQILGQKVEFLVSFYNNEISEKSEIFDDQFSVERPDGSNFTLKIRSTKLEDSAMYFCASGGGGRAFGTDTQYFGPGTRLTVL.

The J gene is TRBJ2-1, the V gene TRBV3-1 (or the pseudogene TRBV3-2), with 7 nucleotides matching TRBD2. The trim removed 3 bases at V and 15 bases at J, leaving 11 bases unmatched. This CDR3 region has 13 residues. CDR1 is LGHDT and CDR2 is YNNKEL in the germline V gene (reference sequence). The DNA for the CDR3 is TGTGCCAGCAGCCAGGCTCAAGGACTAGGTGCGTTCTTC. This translates into CASSQAQGLGAFF.

This clone appeared a few times. This chain joins TRBV19 and TRBJ1-2; D is undetermined. V was clipped by 3 bases and J by 8 bases, with 13 bases between them. Looked up from germline, CDR1 is LNHDA and CDR2 is SQIVND (reference sequence). The CDR3 loop spans 13 amino acids. CDR3 DNA: TGTGCCAGTAGTATCCGAACGGAGTTGGGCTACACCTTC. Its protein is CASSIRTELGYTF.

The table lists this clone with a few counts. The V gene is TRBV3-1 (or the pseudogene TRBV3-2), the J gene TRBJ1-2; possibly TRBD1 for D (5 bases). This CDR3 spans 14 amino acids. The V end was cut by 2 bases, the J end by 4 bases, with 11 bases between. Germline V gene lookup returns CDR1 LGHDT and CDR2 YNNKEL (reference sequence). The DNA for the CDR3 is TGTGCCAGCAGCCAATCCAGGGTGCCCTATGGCTACACCTTC. Translation: CASSQSRVPYGYTF.

The chain is built from TRBV2 and TRBJ1-5; the D is unclear. Germline-derived CDR1 and CDR2 are SNHLY and FYNNEI. Trimming stripped 6 bases from V and 7 bases from J, with 13 bases between. The CDR3 is 13 amino acids. CDR3 in DNA: TGTGCCAGCAGCGCAGGACTCACCCAGCCCCAGCATTTT. This sequence encodes CASSAGLTQPQHF.

V and J are TRBV6-2 or TRBV6-3 and TRBJ1-5, with D possibly matching TRBD1 (6 bases). The V gene's germline CDR1 is MNHEY and CDR2 SVGEGT. V lost 2 bases and J lost 6, with 14 bases in between. The CDR3 has 15 residues. The CDR3 loop reads CASSYVRGGSQPQHF. DNA for the CDR3: TGTGCCAGCAGTTACGTGAGAGGGGGAAGTCAGCCCCAGCATTTT.

This chain links TRBV6-2 or TRBV6-3 with TRBJ1-5; D uncertain. V was cut by 0 bases and J by 2 bases, with 5 bases left in between. Germline loops: CDR1 MNHEY, CDR2 SVGEGT. The CDR3 consists of 14 residues. The CDR3 spells CASSYSGGNQPQHF. Written as DNA, the CDR3 is TGTGCCAGCAGTTACTCCGGGGGCAATCAGCCCCAGCATTTT.

The rearrangement joins TRBV9 to TRBJ1-1, with a tentative D call TRBD1 (6 bases). The germline V and J ends were trimmed by 3 bases and 4 bases, with 16 bases remaining between them. Germline V gene lookup returns CDR1 SGDLS and CDR2 YYNGEE. CDR3 length: 15 amino acids. The DNA of the CDR3 is TGTGCCAGCAGCGCCCTAGGGGGTGGGGTCACTGAAGCTTTCTTT. It codes for CASSALGGGVTEAFF.

The chain employs TRBV11-2 and TRBJ2-7; 10 bases line up with TRBD1. The J segment lost 2 bases and the V segment lost 5 bases, leaving 6 bases of the junction unmatched. The CDR3 runs 15 residues. The germline V gene encodes CDR1 SGHAT and CDR2 FQNNGV. DNA for the CDR3: TGTGCCAGCAGCCCCGGGACAGGGGCTCCCTACGAGCAGTACTTC. Amino acids: CASSPGTGAPYEQYF. Variable domain in full (rest from reference TRBV11-2 and TRBJ2-7): EAGVAQSPRYKIIEKRQSVAFWCNPISGHATLYWYQQILGQGPKLLIQFQNNGVVDDSQLPKDRFSAERLKGVDSTLKIQPAKLEDSAVYLCASSPGTGAPYEQYFGPGTRLTVT.

The gene calls are TRBV2 and TRBJ1-2, with no clear D. This CDR3 has 12 amino acids. Trimming cost V 2 bases and J 4 bases, with 5 bases left between them. Germline CDR1 reads SNHLY; CDR2 reads FYNNEI. The CDR3 region has the DNA TGTGCCAGCAGTGAACAGGTCTATGGCTACACCTTC. Its protein product is CASSEQVYGYTF.

The rearrangement joins TRBV27 to TRBJ1-1, with 9 bases aligning to TRBD1. Germline V lookup: CDR1 MNHEY, CDR2 SMNVEV (reference sequence). With 6 bases clipped from V and 0 bases from J, the junction kept 5 bases outside the gene matches. This CDR3 is 15 amino acids long. The CDR3 loop reads CASRRTGALNTEAFF. As DNA, the CDR3 is TGTGCCAGCAGGCGGACAGGGGCCCTGAACACTGAAGCTTTCTTT.

This sequence joins TRBV18 and TRBJ2-1, with 11 bases identical to TRBD2. CDR1 is KGHSH, CDR2 LQKENI, per germline. V lost 5 bases, J lost 6 bases, and 0 bases stayed unmatched. This CDR3 is built from 13 residues. The chain's CDR3 is CASSTSGGNEQFF. The CDR3 DNA sequence: TGTGCCAGCTCAACTAGCGGGGGCAATGAGCAGTTCTTC.

The genes are TRBV19 and TRBJ1-5; no reliable D call. CDR1 is LNHDA and CDR2 is SQIVND in the germline V gene (reference sequence). There are 17 residues in the CDR3. Trimming left V 4 bases short and J 0 bases short, with 16 bases between. The CDR3 nucleotides are TGTGCCAGTAGTAGCGCGGGGATAAGGGCTAGCAATCAGCCCCAGCATTTT. Translated, it gives CASSSAGIRASNQPQHF.

The chain links TRBV3-1 (or the pseudogene TRBV3-2) to TRBJ1-6; D remains unclear. Trimming took off 1 base at V and 6 bases at J, with 37 bases between the two ends. Germline V gene lookup returns CDR1 LGHDT and CDR2 YNNKEL (reference sequence). The CDR3 is made up of 24 amino acids. CDR3 sequence reads: CASSQAPSVPWRVFRRLFNSPLHF. The CDR3 region has the DNA TGTGCCAGCAGCCAAGCCCCGAGCGTCCCATGGAGGGTCTTTCGACGTCTGTTTAATTCACCCCTCCACTTT.

The chain links TRBV11-1 to TRBJ1-2; 8 nucleotides align to TRBD1. Germline V lookup: CDR1 SGHAT, CDR2 FQDESV (reference sequence). The ends lost 9 bases at V and 6 bases at J; junction bases unmatched: 6. This CDR3 comprises 12 residues. CDR3 loop: CASSQGVDGYTF. The DNA for the CDR3 is TGTGCCAGTTCACAGGGGGTCGATGGCTACACCTTC.

The chain couples TRBV7-8 to TRBJ2-2, with a possible D match to TRBD1 (6 bases). V was pared by 5 bases and J by 5 bases, with 12 bases between. The CDR3 is 14 amino acids. Germline CDR1 SGHVS, CDR2 FQNEAQ. DNA of the CDR3: TGTGCCAGCAGCATACAGGGTTTAACCGGGGAGCTGTTTTTT. It is translated as CASSIQGLTGELFF.

The gene calls are TRBV23-1 and TRBJ2-7, with D maybe TRBD1 (6 bases). TRBV23-1 is identified as an open reading frame with a role that is uncertain. V was pared by 4 bases and J by 5 bases, with 12 bases between. This CDR3 is built from 13 residues. The CDR3: CASSPRGGDEQYF. In DNA form, the CDR3 reads TGCGCCAGCAGTCCCAGAGGGGGAGACGAGCAGTACTTC.

The J gene is TRBJ1-2, the V gene TRBV5-1; weak D call: TRBD1 (5 bases). Trimming left V 2 bases short and J 7 bases short, with 15 bases between. CDR1 is SGHRS, CDR2 YFSETQ, per germline. This CDR3 contains 14 residues. DNA for the CDR3: TGCGCCAGCAGCTTAGACCACCCAGGGCTTGGCTACACCTTC. Translation: CASSLDHPGLGYTF.

The chain carries TRBV7-2 and TRBJ1-4, with D possibly TRBD1 on 6 matching bases. CDR3 length equals 13 residues. The V end was cut by 1 base, the J end by 8 bases, with 8 bases between. Per the germline V gene, CDR1 is SGHTA and CDR2 is FQGNSA. CDR3 in DNA: TGTGCCAGCAGCTTAGAAAGGGGGGAAAAACTGTTTTTT. Translated, it gives CASSLERGEKLFF. Combining the CDR3 with reference TRBV7-2 and TRBJ1-4 gives the whole variable domain GAGVSQSPSNKVTEKGKDVELRCDPISGHTALYWYRQSLGQGLEFLIYFQGNSAPDKSGLPSDRFSAERTGGSVSTLTIQRTQQEDSAVYLCASSLERGEKLFFGSGTQLSVL.